This TCR beta chain derives from a study of blood T cell repertoires in COVID-19. At the level of the study: Sites across the United States, Italy and Spain contributed samples from acute and convalescent COVID-19. From T cells, B-cell-depleted T cells, or PBMCs came the material, which was cDNA or gDNA.

CDR1 and CDR2 from the germline V gene are SGHTA and FQGNSA. The V end was cut by 5 bases, the J end by 3 bases, with 13 bases between. This CDR3 region has 14 residues. Original handling: By means of reference gene primer amplification, nucleated cell counts were estimated. Using immunoSEQ multiplex PCR, the repertoire was profiled, and TCRdb retains in-frame clones only, with some absent. V and J calls plus clone size are reproduced from that table; the DNA served to infer D and trimming. This sample yields 90,000 to 100,000 clones, of which about 88% are seen a single time; about 1.7% belongs to the top ten.

Input material: peripheral blood. This receptor was identified in a man older than 75 with acute or convalescent COVID-19. The chain has TRBV7-2 and TRBJ2-5; tentative D call: TRBD1 (6 bases). The CDR3 protein is CASSTPGTKETQYF. CDR3 DNA sequence: TGTGCCAGCAGCACCCCCGGGACAAAAGAGACCCAGTACTTC.